The entry below describes one TCR beta chain. What antigen it recognizes has not been identified. No base qualities exist here, and no much larger clone lies one base off it. The data originate from a study of shared clonotypes between healthy human individuals (TCRdb year 2020). Concerning the study at large: The cohort comprised a couple of women and three men aged 18 to 49 years. Blood TCR repertoires of five healthy adults were deeply sequenced to estimate repertoire size and the extent of clonotype sharing between individuals. For each donor, CD4 naive and CD4 memory were each run on three plates, CD8 naive on two plates, and CD8 memory on one plate. Libraries were prepared and TCR repertoires were sequenced by different laboratories using diverse techniques, in order to increase sequencing depth and limit assay-specific biases. Between about 0.94 and 10 billion PBMCs per donor were obtained by leukapheresis. The research as a whole found: The small number of donors limited the genetic and exposure-history diversity represented. Naive subsets generally had larger estimated clonotype richness than memory subsets. Even with the large sequencing depth, rarefaction of the sorted-subset datasets indicated that sequencing was incomplete. Sharing across a handful of donors was observed for around 5% of naive CD4, around 3.5% of naive CD8, about 2.5% of memory CD4, and less than 0.45% of memory CD8 clonotypes. Pairwise subsampling led to the expectation that sequencing depth would affect the degree of clonotype sharing among donors. Clonotypes shared by all four sorted-subset donors showed higher generation probabilities than non-shared clonotypes. Sampling was restricted to blood, and TCR repertoires in tissues likely differ from the TCR repertoires found in blood.

The donors were healthy, HIV-negative adults with no recently reported acute infections or vaccinations. All donors were Caucasian adults living in Nashville, Tennessee, USA. CD4+ T cells were enriched by magnetic negative selection; naive cells were then positively selected on CD45RA, and the negative fraction formed the memory subset. Blood was collected by leukapheresis, and PBMCs were isolated by Ficoll-Histopaque density gradient centrifugation and then cryopreserved in liquid nitrogen vapor phase. Purity and quantity of every magnetically sorted T cell population were checked by analytical flow cytometry. Genomic DNA was isolated from each sorted fraction and quantified by UV absorbance on a Nanodrop 2000c. TCR CDR3 regions were amplified from genomic DNA by multiplex PCR using the deep immunoSEQ assay. For each cell subset, the extracted genomic DNA was distributed evenly across all wells of several immunoSEQ 96-well plates, and each plate served as one replicate. For sorted subsets, each replicate PCR was loaded with about 200 ng genomic DNA, equivalent to 25,000 to 30,000 T cell genomes. Purified libraries were measured with a Qubit 3.0 fluorometer, size-checked on a Bioanalyzer 2100, and measured again with the KAPA Library Quantification kit. Each immunoSEQ 96-well plate was sequenced on its own single-read 150-cycle Illumina NextSeq 550 flow cell. Concerning the study's data processing: The immunoSEQ output contained only junctional sequences without quality scores, so filtering could not match that applied to full-length reads. To assign V/J genes and CDR3, sequences were annotated against IMGT germline references using PyIR, a Python wrapper for IgBLAST v1.9. Any read was removed if the V/J assignment was weak (E-value above 1e-6), the CDR3 was missing, or the read contained stop codons, out-of-frame junctions, or ambiguous translated residues. A V3J clonotype was defined by an identical inferred V gene, J gene, and CDR3 amino acid sequence. The percentage overlap between two repertoires was calculated by dividing the number of shared unique clonotypes by the size of the smaller repertoire. Three approaches were used to assess repertoire richness: RTK rarefaction, the Chao1 estimator, and Recon v2.1 estimates of unobserved clonotypes. Generation probabilities for all TCRbeta clonotypes obtained by the gDNA method from a handful of donors were computed using OLGA. In its TCRdb copy, this immuneACCESS table keeps in-frame sequences only and misses some clones. Where compared with another copy, unresolved V genes explain less than half of these, and the others have no known cause. That table furnishes V, J and clone size, whereas the DNA furnished D and trimming. The sample records about 1.1 million clones, approximately 80% of which are singletons. 0.5% to 0.65% of the sample comes from the top ten.

CDR1 and CDR2, looked up from the germline V gene, are SGHRS and YFSETQ. Including cysteine and phenylalanine, the CDR3 has 13 amino acids. The retained sequence is limited to the CDR3, 39 bases, with the frame set at the first base. The V and J ends are trimmed by 2 bases and 4 bases, leaving 9 bases between them. The sequenced sample was memory CD4+ T cells from PBMCs. The cell subset or site label for this specimen denotes: CD45RA-negative fraction. The chain was built from TRBV5-1 and TRBJ1-1; matching of 5 bases hints at TRBD1 as the D gene. This TCR derives from a man in his late teens or twenties in good health. Some clones in this sample may be carry-over from other donors' samples. The bases are TGCGCCAGCAGCTTCGACAGAGCCACTGAAGCTTTCTTT. Protein translation: CASSFDRATEAFF.